This TCR beta chain was found in a study of cytomegalovirus exposure and HLA in healthy donors. Whole-study context: The same platform was used for the roughly 120 validation repertoires and the 600 to 850 first-cohort repertoires, a later analysis reported.

The table came from immunoSEQ multiplex PCR; TCRdb's copy has only in-frame clones and leaves some out. The profile shows about 69,000 clones, 94% of them singletons. Of note for this clone: Its antigen is unidentified.

Whole-study results and caveats: Among the CMV-associated chains, a few were confirmed in vitro as specific for CMV antigens. Cytomegalovirus-associated TCR beta chains were listed, numbering around 150.

The receptor was derived from a woman aged 18-29 years in good health and CMV-seronegative. Sequenced: PBMCs.

In nucleotides, the CDR3 is TGTGCCAGCAGCCCGAGCGACGGCTCCTACAATGAGCAGTTCTTC. It specifies CASSPSDGSYNEQFF. This sequence joins TRBV27 and TRBJ2-1; no definite D call. The germline V gene has CDR1 MNHEY and CDR2 SMNVEV (reference sequence). CDR3 length equals 15 residues. Trimming removed 6 bases from V and 0 bases from J, with 12 bases in between.